Sequencing of this T cell receptor beta chain was carried out in a study of siplizumab effects on memory and regulatory T cells. Germline V gene data show CDR1 as SGHTA and CDR2 as FQGTGA. The J segment lost 8 bases and the V segment lost 1 base, leaving 7 bases of the junction unmatched. The CDR3 length is 14 residues. Sequencing used immunoSEQ multiplex PCR; TCRdb keeps in-frame clones, though not all of them. The data contain approximately 100,000 clones, about 94% of them seen just once; the ten biggest clones take up over 0.15%. Findings and limits, study-wide: Unstimulated subsets contained matches for only a minor fraction of alloreactive clones.

With regard to this clone: Its specificity is not known.

Sequencing was performed on non-Treg CD4+ T cells sorted from blood. This chain uses TRBV7-3 with TRBJ1-1, with TRBD1 matching over 7 bases. This TCR derives from a human donor in good health. The CDR3 coding sequence is TGTGCCAGCAGCTTAAGCCCAGGGGGGTCGGAAGCTTTCTTT. It translates to CASSLSPGGSEAFF.